This TCR beta chain was captured by sequencing in a study of human T cells and chemical hapten exposure. TCRdb independently ran MiXCR on the RACE reads; one entry per CDR3 protein. This sample carries about 110,000 distinct CDR3 sequences, about a tenth of them seen once, and the ten largest clones take over 3%. The study, taken as a whole, reports: There were significantly more large CDR3 similarity clusters among expanded TCRs than among controls.

V was cut by 0 bases and J by 0 bases, with 6 bases left in between. Germline V gene data show CDR1 as LGHNA and CDR2 as YSLEER. There are 16 residues in the CDR3. Time point noted: patch test 2, 6 weeks after DPC sensitization. Treatment: therapeutic diphenylcyclopropenone sensitization with weekly scalp DPC. Of note for this clonotype: Its target is not known.

The receptor comes from a woman between 40 and 50 years old with alopecia areata. Some clones in this sample may be carry-over from other donors' samples. This chain connects TRBV4-3 to TRBJ2-6, with D unclear. The starting material was whole blood, obtained in connection with sensitization to the hapten diphenylcyclopropenone (DPC). CDR3 amino acids: CASSQDRNSGANVLTF. Here the CDR3 DNA reads TGCGCCAGCAGCCAAGATCGCAACTCTGGGGCCAACGTCCTGACTTTC.